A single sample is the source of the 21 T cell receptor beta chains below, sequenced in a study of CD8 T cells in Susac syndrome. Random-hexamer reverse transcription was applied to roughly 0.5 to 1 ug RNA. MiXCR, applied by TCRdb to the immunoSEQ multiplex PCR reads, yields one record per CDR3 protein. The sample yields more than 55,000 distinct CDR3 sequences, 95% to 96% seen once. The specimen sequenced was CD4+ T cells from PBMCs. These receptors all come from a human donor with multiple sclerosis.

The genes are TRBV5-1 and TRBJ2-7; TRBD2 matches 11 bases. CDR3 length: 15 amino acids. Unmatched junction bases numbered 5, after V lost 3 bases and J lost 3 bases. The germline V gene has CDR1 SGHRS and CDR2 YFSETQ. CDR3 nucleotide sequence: TGCGCCAGCAGCTCACCGACTAGCGGGGACTACGAGCAGTACTTC. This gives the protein CASSSPTSGDYEQYF.

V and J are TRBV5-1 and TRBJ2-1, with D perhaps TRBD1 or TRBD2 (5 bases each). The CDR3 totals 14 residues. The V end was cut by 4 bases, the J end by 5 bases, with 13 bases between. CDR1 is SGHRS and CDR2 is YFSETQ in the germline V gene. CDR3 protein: CASSQAGTNNEQFF. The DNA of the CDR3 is TGCGCCAGCAGCCAAGCCGGGACGAACAATGAGCAGTTCTTC.

The CDR3 loop reads CAIREDPSFYGYTF. The CDR3, as DNA: TGTGCCATCAGGGAGGACCCCTCGTTCTATGGCTACACCTTC. The rearrangement joins TRBV10-3 to TRBJ1-2, with D hard to call. V was trimmed by 6 bases and J by 4 bases, leaving 15 bases between them. This CDR3 spans 14 amino acids. Germline loops: CDR1 ENHRY, CDR2 SYGVKD.

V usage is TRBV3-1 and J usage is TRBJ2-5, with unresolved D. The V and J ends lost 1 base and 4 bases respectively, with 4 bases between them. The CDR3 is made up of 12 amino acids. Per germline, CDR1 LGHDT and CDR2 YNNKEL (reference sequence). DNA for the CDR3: TGTGCCAGCAGCCAAGTCGGAGAGACCCAGTACTTC. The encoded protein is CASSQVGETQYF.

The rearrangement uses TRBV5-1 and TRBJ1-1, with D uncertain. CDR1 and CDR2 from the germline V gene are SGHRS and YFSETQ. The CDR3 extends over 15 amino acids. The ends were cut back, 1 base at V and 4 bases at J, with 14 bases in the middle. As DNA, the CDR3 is TGCGCCAGCAGCTTGACGGAGGGAGGGTTCACTGAAGCTTTCTTT. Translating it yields CASSLTEGGFTEAFF.

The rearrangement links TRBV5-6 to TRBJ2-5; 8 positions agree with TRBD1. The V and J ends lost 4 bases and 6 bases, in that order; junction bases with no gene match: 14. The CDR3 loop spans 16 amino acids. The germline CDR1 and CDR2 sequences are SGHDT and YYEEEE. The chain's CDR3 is CASSPGQAMVRKTQYF. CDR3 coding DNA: TGTGCCAGCAGCCCGGGACAGGCAATGGTTCGGAAGACCCAGTACTTC.

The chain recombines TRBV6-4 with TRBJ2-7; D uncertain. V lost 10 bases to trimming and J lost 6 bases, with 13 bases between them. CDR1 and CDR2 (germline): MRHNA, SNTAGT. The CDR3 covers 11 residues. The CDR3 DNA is TGTGCCACGAAGGCTTCCCCCGAGCAGTACTTC. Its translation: CATKASPEQYF.

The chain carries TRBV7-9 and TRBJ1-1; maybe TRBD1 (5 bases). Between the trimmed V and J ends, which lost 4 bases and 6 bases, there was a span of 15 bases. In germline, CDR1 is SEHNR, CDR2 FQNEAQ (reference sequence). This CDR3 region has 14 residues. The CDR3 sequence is CASSSGTGGSEAFF. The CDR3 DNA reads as TGTGCCAGCAGCTCAGGGACGGGCGGTTCTGAAGCTTTCTTT.

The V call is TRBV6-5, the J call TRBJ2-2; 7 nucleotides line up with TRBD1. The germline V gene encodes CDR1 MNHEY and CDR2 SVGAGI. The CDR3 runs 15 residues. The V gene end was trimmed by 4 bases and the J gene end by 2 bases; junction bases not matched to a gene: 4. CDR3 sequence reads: CASSSGQFNTGELFF. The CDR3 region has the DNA TGTGCCAGCAGTTCGGGACAGTTTAACACCGGGGAGCTGTTTTTT.

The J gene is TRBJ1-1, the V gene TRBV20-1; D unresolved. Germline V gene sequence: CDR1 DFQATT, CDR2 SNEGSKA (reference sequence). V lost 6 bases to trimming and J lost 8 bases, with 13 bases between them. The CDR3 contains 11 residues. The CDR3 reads CSAGGRAEAFF. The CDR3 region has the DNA TGCAGTGCGGGCGGCCGCGCCGAAGCTTTCTTT.

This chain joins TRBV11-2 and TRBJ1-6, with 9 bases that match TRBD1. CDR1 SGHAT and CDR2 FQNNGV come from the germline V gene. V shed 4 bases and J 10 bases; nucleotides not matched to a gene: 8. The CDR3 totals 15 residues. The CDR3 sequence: CASSSLGQGGSPLHF. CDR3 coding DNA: TGTGCCAGCAGCTCCCTGGGACAGGGAGGATCACCCCTCCACTTT.

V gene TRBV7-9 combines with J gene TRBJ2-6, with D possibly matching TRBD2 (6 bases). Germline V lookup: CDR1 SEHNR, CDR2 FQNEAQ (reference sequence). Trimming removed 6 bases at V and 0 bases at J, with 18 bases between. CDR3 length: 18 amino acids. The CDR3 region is CASSHTPGLTSGANVLTF. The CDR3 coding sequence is TGTGCCAGCAGTCATACTCCGGGACTGACCTCTGGGGCCAACGTCCTGACTTTC.

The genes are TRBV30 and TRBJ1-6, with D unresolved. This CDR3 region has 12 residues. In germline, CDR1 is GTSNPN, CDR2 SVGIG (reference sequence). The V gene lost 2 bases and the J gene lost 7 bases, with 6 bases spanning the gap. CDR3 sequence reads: CAWSSGNSPLHF. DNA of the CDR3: TGTGCCTGGAGTTCCGGGAATTCACCCCTCCACTTT.

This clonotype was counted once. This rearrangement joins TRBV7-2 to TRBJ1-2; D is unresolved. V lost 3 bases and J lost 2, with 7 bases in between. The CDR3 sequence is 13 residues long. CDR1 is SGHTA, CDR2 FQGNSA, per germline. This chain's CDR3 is CASSFDKNYGYTF. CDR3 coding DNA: TGTGCCAGCAGCTTCGACAAGAACTATGGCTACACCTTC.

The CDR3: CATSDLQGGSYEQYF. The CDR3 nucleotides are TGTGCCACCAGTGATTTGCAGGGCGGGTCCTACGAGCAGTACTTC. V gene TRBV24-1 combines with J gene TRBJ2-7, with D tentatively TRBD1 or TRBD2 (5 bases each). Germline V lookup: CDR1 KGHDR, CDR2 SFDVKD. This CDR3 is built from 15 residues. Between the trimmed V and J ends, which lost 0 bases and 1 base, there was a span of 9 bases.

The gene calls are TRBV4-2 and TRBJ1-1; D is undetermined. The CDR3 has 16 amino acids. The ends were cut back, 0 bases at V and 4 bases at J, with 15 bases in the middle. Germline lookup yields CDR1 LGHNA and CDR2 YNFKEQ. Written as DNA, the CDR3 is TGTGCCAGCAGCCAAGATCCCCGGGTCGAGGGCACTGAAGCTTTCTTT. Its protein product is CASSQDPRVEGTEAFF.

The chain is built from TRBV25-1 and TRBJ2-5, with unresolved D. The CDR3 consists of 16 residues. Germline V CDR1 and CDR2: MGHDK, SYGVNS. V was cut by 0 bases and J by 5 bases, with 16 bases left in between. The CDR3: CASSEYSAGTRETQYF. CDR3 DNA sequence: TGTGCCAGCAGTGAATACTCCGCAGGTACCAGGGAGACCCAGTACTTC.

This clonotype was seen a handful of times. For the CDR3, the DNA is TGTGCCACCACAGCGTACCAAGAGACCCAGTACTTC. As protein: CATTAYQETQYF. The V call is TRBV28, the J call TRBJ2-5; D uncertain. The germline V gene has CDR1 MDHEN and CDR2 SYDVKM. The CDR3 contains 12 residues. V was pared by 10 bases and J by 0 bases, with 9 bases between. The full variable domain, its missing parts supplied by reference TRBV28 and TRBJ2-5, is DVKVTQSSRYLVKRTGEKVFLECVQDMDHENMFWYRQDPGLGLRLIYFSYDVKMKEKGDIPEGYSVSREKKERFSLILESASTNQTSMYLCATTAYQETQYFGPGTRLLVL.

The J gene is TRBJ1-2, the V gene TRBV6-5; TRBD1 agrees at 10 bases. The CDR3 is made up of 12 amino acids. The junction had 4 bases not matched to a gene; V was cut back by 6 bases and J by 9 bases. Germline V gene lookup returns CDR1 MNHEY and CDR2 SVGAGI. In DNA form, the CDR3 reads TGTGCCAGCAGAGGGACAGGGGACCGCTACACCTTC. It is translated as CASRGTGDRYTF.

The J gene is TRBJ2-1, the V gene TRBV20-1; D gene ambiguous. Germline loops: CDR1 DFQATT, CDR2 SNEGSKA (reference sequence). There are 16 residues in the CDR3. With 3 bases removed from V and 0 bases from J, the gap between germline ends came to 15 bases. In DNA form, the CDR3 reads TGCAGTGCTAGGTTAGGACGGTCGAGCTCCTACAATGAGCAGTTCTTC. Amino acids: CSARLGRSSSYNEQFF.

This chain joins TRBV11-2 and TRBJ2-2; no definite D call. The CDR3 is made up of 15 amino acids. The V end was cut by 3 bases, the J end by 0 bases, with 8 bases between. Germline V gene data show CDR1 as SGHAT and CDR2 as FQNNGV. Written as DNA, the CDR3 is TGTGCCAGCAGCTTTATGGGTTCGAACACCGGGGAGCTGTTTTTT. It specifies CASSFMGSNTGELFF. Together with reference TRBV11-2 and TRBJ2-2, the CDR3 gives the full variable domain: EAGVAQSPRYKIIEKRQSVAFWCNPISGHATLYWYQQILGQGPKLLIQFQNNGVVDDSQLPKDRFSAERLKGVDSTLKIQPAKLEDSAVYLCASSFMGSNTGELFFGEGSRLTVL.